This T cell receptor (beta chain) was obtained from a study of blood T cells in healthy people across ages. The CDR3 spans 13 residues. Germline CDR1 ENHRY, CDR2 SYGVKD. Trimming took 5 bases from V and 6 from J, leaving 10 bases between them. The second PCR ran about 7 to 12 cycles with a sample-barcoded 5' primer and J-beta primers. TCRdb re-derived calls from the 5' RACE reads in MiXCR, one entry per CDR3 protein. The data show approximately 940,000 distinct CDR3 sequences, roughly 48% seen once. The V and J genes are TRBV10-3 and TRBJ1-4; D is perhaps TRBD1 (5 bases). The clonotype comes from a man under 40 in good health. The specimen sequenced was blood. CDR3 residues: CAISSGLDEKLFF. CDR3 in DNA: TGTGCCATCAGTTCAGGGCTCGATGAAAAACTGTTTTTT.